One sample yielded the 20 T cell receptor beta chains listed below, sequenced in a study of T-cell memory formation after mild COVID-19 (dated by TCRdb to about 2021). Libraries were prepared through 5' RACE. The sequencer listed for this sample is Illumina NovaSeq 6000. The raw public data were reprocessed by TCRdb itself: fastp quality trimming at Q25, MiXCR clonotype calling, in-frame beta chains only. Rows merge per CDR3 protein into single entries with the most common DNA and genes. The sample table records about 430,000 distinct CDR3 sequences; approximately 18% of these occur just once. The top ten constitute about 22% of the sample. Sequencing used PBMCs or a T cell subset sorted from them (not recorded which). These receptors were taken from a man younger than 35 who had mild COVID-19 (a few samples of this study predate the infection). The sample titles of this study are shuffled in the database, so cell type and time point are left out; the donor was told from shared clones.

The table lists this clonotype with a few counts. This sequence joins TRBV23-1 and TRBJ2-2, with D unclear. TRBV23-1 is an ORF for which the function is uncertain. The CDR3 is made up of 17 amino acids. V was pared by 0 bases and J by 3 bases, with 14 bases between. The CDR3, as DNA: TGCGCCAGCAGTCAATCTAGAGGAAACCACGACACCGGGGAGCTGTTTTTT. Its translation is CASSQSRGNHDTGELFF.

This clonotype was detected a few times. The chain is built from TRBV7-2 and TRBJ2-1; D is perhaps TRBD2 (6 bases). In germline, CDR1 is SGHTA, CDR2 FQGNSA. Trimming left V 1 base short and J 7 bases short, with 11 bases between. The length of the CDR3 is 14 residues. The CDR3 loop is CASSLVWTKNEQFF. The CDR3 coding sequence is TGTGCCAGCAGCTTAGTGTGGACTAAGAATGAGCAGTTCTTC.

This clonotype turned up a few times. CDR3 nucleotide sequence: TGCGCCAGCAGCCAAGCCCCAGGGAGCTCCTACGAGCAGTACTTC. Its protein is CASSQAPGSSYEQYF. The genes are TRBV4-3 and TRBJ2-7; D might be TRBD1 or TRBD2, each matching 5 bases. Germline V gene lookup returns CDR1 LGHNA and CDR2 YSLEER. With 1 base removed from V and 0 bases from J, the gap between germline ends came to 10 bases. The CDR3 is 15 amino acids.

This clonotype was detected only a few times. The rearrangement uses TRBV5-1 and TRBJ1-6; a weak D match, TRBD1 (5 bases). This CDR3 contains 15 residues. From germline, CDR1 is SGHRS and CDR2 YFSETQ. Deletions cut 0 bases from V and 6 bases from J, with 10 bases between. CDR3 in DNA: TGCGCCAGCAGCTTGGGGTGGGGACTTAATTCACCCCTCCACTTT. It is translated as CASSLGWGLNSPLHF.

The chain carries TRBV20-1 and TRBJ1-1; a weak D match, TRBD1 (5 bases). Trimming left V 4 bases short and J 2 bases short, with 11 bases between. Germline V CDR1 and CDR2: DFQATT, SNEGSKA (reference sequence). The CDR3 runs to 13 residues. The CDR3 DNA follows: TGCAGTGCTACGTCAGGGCGAAACACTGAAGCTTTCTTT. The encoded protein is CSATSGRNTEAFF.

J is TRBJ1-1 and V is TRBV29-1, with D possibly matching TRBD1 (5 bases). Germline V gene sequence: CDR1 SQVTM, CDR2 ANQGSEA. V lost 6 bases, J lost 3 bases, and 14 bases lay in between. This CDR3 contains 13 residues. CDR3 in amino acids: CSVPGPSYTEAFF. CDR3 bases: TGCAGCGTCCCGGGACCGAGTTACACTGAAGCTTTCTTT.

This clonotype was seen only a few times. The chain carries TRBV5-4 and TRBJ1-1; no firm D call. The germline gives CDR1 SGHNT, CDR2 YYREEE (reference sequence). The CDR3 loop spans 12 amino acids. The germline V and J ends were trimmed by 1 base and 6 bases, with 7 bases remaining between them. CDR3 DNA sequence: TGTGCCAGCAGCTTGAGTTGGTCTGAAGCTTTCTTT. Protein: CASSLSWSEAFF.

The CDR3 DNA sequence: TGTGCCAGCAGTGAGGGCCCCTCTGAAGCTTTCTTT. Translating it yields CASSEGPSEAFF. The rearrangement links TRBV6-6 to TRBJ1-1; D gene ambiguous. Germline V CDR1 and CDR2: MNHNY, SVGAGI (reference sequence). Deletions cut 5 bases from V and 6 bases from J, with 10 bases between. The CDR3 spans 12 residues.

This clonotype was seen more than once but under ten times. The rearrangement links TRBV11-2 to TRBJ2-1, with TRBD2 matching over 7 bases. The J segment lost 7 bases and the V segment lost 5 bases, leaving 11 bases of the junction unmatched. The length of the CDR3 is 15 residues. Per the germline V gene, CDR1 is SGHAT and CDR2 is FQNNGV. This chain's CDR3 is CASSPLTSPMNEQFF. The CDR3 DNA sequence: TGTGCCAGCAGCCCACTGACTAGCCCAATGAATGAGCAGTTCTTC.

V gene TRBV5-1 combines with J gene TRBJ2-7; D uncertain. Germline V gene sequence: CDR1 SGHRS, CDR2 YFSETQ. This CDR3 region has 14 residues. The germline V and J ends were trimmed by 0 bases and 5 bases, with 12 bases remaining between them. The CDR3: CASSLGGGHDEQYF. The CDR3 DNA follows: TGCGCCAGCAGCTTGGGGGGTGGCCACGACGAGCAGTACTTC.

There are a few counts of this clonotype. The CDR3 protein is CASSWGEAGNQPQHF. The CDR3 DNA sequence: TGTGCCAGCAGCTGGGGGGAGGCGGGCAATCAGCCCCAGCATTTT. The V call is TRBV7-2, the J call TRBJ1-5; weak D call: TRBD1 (5 bases). The CDR3 runs to 15 residues. V lost 4 bases and J lost 2, with 12 bases in between. The germline V gene has CDR1 SGHTA and CDR2 FQGNSA.

The table lists this clonotype with a few counts. The chain uses TRBV6-2 or TRBV6-3 and TRBJ2-1; 7 bases align to TRBD2. The CDR3 sequence is 15 residues long. J lost 9 bases, V lost 6 bases, and 14 bases had no gene match. The germline V gene encodes CDR1 MNHEY and CDR2 SVGEGT. CDR3 in DNA: TGTGCCAGCAGCCTCGTGGGCAGCGGGGTAAGTGAGCAGTTCTTC. Translating gives CASSLVGSGVSEQFF.

This clonotype was recorded a few times. The chain couples TRBV7-6 to TRBJ2-1, with 9 bases that match TRBD2. The CDR3 consists of 19 residues. V shed 4 bases, J shed 0 bases, and the junction held 13 bases outside the gene matches. The germline V gene encodes CDR1 SGHVS and CDR2 FNYEAQ. CDR3 loop: CASSWKAGGNPSSYNEQFF. CDR3 DNA: TGTGCCAGCAGCTGGAAAGCGGGGGGTAACCCGAGCTCCTACAATGAGCAGTTCTTC.

This clonotype was counted a few times. The gene calls are TRBV28 and TRBJ2-2, with D hard to call. Trimming took off 8 bases at V and 4 bases at J, with 11 bases between the two ends. CDR3 length: 13 residues. CDR1 and CDR2 (germline): MDHEN, SYDVKM. CDR3 sequence: CASVTEVTGELFF. The CDR3 DNA follows: TGTGCCAGCGTAACAGAAGTCACCGGGGAGCTGTTTTTT. Full variable domain (missing parts from reference TRBV28 and TRBJ2-2): DVKVTQSSRYLVKRTGEKVFLECVQDMDHENMFWYRQDPGLGLRLIYFSYDVKMKEKGDIPEGYSVSREKKERFSLILESASTNQTSMYLCASVTEVTGELFFGEGSRLTVL.

The chain links TRBV9 to TRBJ2-3; D is perhaps TRBD1 (5 bases). V lost 2 bases to trimming and J lost 1 base, with 14 bases between them. The germline V gene has CDR1 SGDLS and CDR2 YYNGEE. There are 16 residues in the CDR3. The CDR3: CASSVSGRDGTDTQYF. The DNA for the CDR3 is TGTGCCAGCAGCGTCTCAGGCAGGGATGGCACAGATACGCAGTATTTT.

This clonotype was found a few times. The chain couples TRBV5-6 to TRBJ1-1; D uncertain. The CDR3 sequence is 11 residues long. Germline V gives CDR1 SGHDT, CDR2 YYEEEE. V dropped 6 bases and J dropped 4 bases, with 7 bases sitting between them. CDR3 sequence: CASTPITEAFF. DNA of the CDR3: TGTGCCAGCACCCCGATCACTGAAGCTTTCTTT. Based on the CDR3 plus reference TRBV5-6 and TRBJ1-1, the full variable domain is DAGVTQSPTHLIKTRGQQVTLRCSPKSGHDTVSWYQQALGQGPQFIFQYYEEEERQRGNFPDRFSGHQFPNYSSELNVNALLLGDSALYLCASTPITEAFFGQGTRLTVV.

The V call is TRBV20-1, the J call TRBJ1-5; D unresolved. Trimming cost V 3 bases and J 2 bases, with 5 bases left between them. CDR3 length: 12 amino acids. The V gene's germline CDR1 is DFQATT and CDR2 SNEGSKA (reference sequence). CDR3 sequence reads: CSASAGNQPQHF. The DNA for the CDR3 is TGCAGTGCTAGCGCAGGCAATCAGCCCCAGCATTTT.

This clonotype was seen only a few times. The chain carries TRBV6-2 or TRBV6-3 and TRBJ2-3, with 9 nucleotides matching TRBD2. V dropped 0 bases and J dropped 4; count of bases not matched to a gene: 5. Germline V CDR1 and CDR2: MNHEY, SVGEGT. This CDR3 spans 16 amino acids. DNA for the CDR3: TGTGCCAGCAGTTACTCGTCTAGCGGGGAGGCAGATACGCAGTATTTT. Translating it yields CASSYSSSGEADTQYF.

This chain uses TRBV6-6 with TRBJ1-5; D not resolved. The CDR3 has 15 amino acids. Trimming cost V 6 bases and J 3 bases, with 15 bases left between them. CDR1 is MNHNY and CDR2 is SVGAGI in the germline V gene (reference sequence). CDR3 sequence: CASSQNSGFNQPQHF. DNA of the CDR3: TGTGCCAGCAGCCAAAACTCGGGGTTCAATCAGCCCCAGCATTTT.

The gene calls are TRBV7-9 and TRBJ2-7, with no clear D. This CDR3 region has 11 residues. Germline CDR1 SEHNR, CDR2 FQNEAQ (reference sequence). V lost 4 bases to trimming and J lost 4 bases, with 5 bases between them. In DNA, the CDR3 is TGTGCCAGCAGCTCGAGGTACGAGCAGTACTTC. As protein: CASSSRYEQYF. Full variable domain (rest looked up from reference TRBV7-9 and TRBJ2-7): DTGVSQNPRHKITKRGQNVTFRCDPISEHNRLYWYRQTLGQGPEFLTYFQNEAQLEKSRLLSDRFSAERPKGSFSTLEIQRTEQGDSAMYLCASSSRYEQYFGPGTRLTVT.